What follows are 30 T cell receptor beta chains derived from one specimen sequenced in a study of cytomegalovirus exposure and HLA in healthy donors. Primers for the PCR totalled 60 Vbeta and 13 Jbeta. Only in-frame clones appear in the TCRdb table, and some are missing; sequencing was by immunoSEQ multiplex PCR. Of roughly 200,000 clones in the sample, 75% to 90% are singletons; the top ten hold 0.6% to 0.7%. Specimen: PBMCs. These receptor sequences come from a boy younger than 18 in good health and CMV-seronegative.

The chain combines TRBV6-1 with TRBJ1-4, with unresolved D. The CDR3 is 14 residues long. Trimming pared 6 bases from V and 4 bases from J, leaving 12 bases between. The germline V gene encodes CDR1 MNHNS and CDR2 SASEGT. The CDR3 region has the DNA TGTGCCAGCAGGGAGCCTTCGGGTAATGAAAAACTGTTTTTT. Translated, it gives CASREPSGNEKLFF.

This chain joins TRBV27 and TRBJ2-1, with 7 nucleotides matching TRBD2. The CDR3 covers 15 residues. V lost 2 bases and J lost 7; bases outside the gene matches: 8. In germline, CDR1 is MNHEY, CDR2 SMNVEV (reference sequence). The CDR3 DNA follows: TGTGCCAGCAGTTTAGGCGGGAGTGAGAGGAATGAGCAGTTCTTC. Its protein is CASSLGGSERNEQFF.

In the case of this clone: A read error may produce the germline difference seen at one junction end. V is TRBV11-2 and J is TRBJ1-6; D is ambiguous. Per the germline V gene, CDR1 is SGHAT and CDR2 is FQNNGV. The CDR3 has 15 amino acids. CDR3 protein: CASSLDAGFGSPPHF. The CDR3 DNA follows: TGTGCCAGCAGCTTAGATGCGGGGTTTGGTTCACCCCCCCACTTT. The full variable domain, in which reference TRBV11-2 and TRBJ1-6 provide the parts outside the CDR3, is EAGVAQSPRYKIIEKRQSVAFWCNPISGHATLYWYQQILGQGPKLLIQFQNNGVVDDSQLPKDRFSAERLKGVDSTLKIQPAKLEDSAVYLCASSLDAGFGSPPHFGNGTRLTVT.

This clone was seen only a few times. The chain couples TRBV19 to TRBJ1-1, with D possibly being TRBD1 (5 bases). The CDR3 covers 15 residues. Trimming stripped 6 bases from V and 6 bases from J, with 20 bases between. Germline V lookup: CDR1 LNHDA, CDR2 SQIVND (reference sequence). The CDR3 region is CASSPGGWGDAEAFF. CDR3 sequence (DNA): TGTGCCAGTAGCCCCGGAGGGTGGGGGGATGCTGAAGCTTTCTTT. Full variable domain (remainder filled in from reference TRBV19 and TRBJ1-1): DGGITQSPKYLFRKEGQNVTLSCEQNLNHDAMYWYRQDPGQGLRLIYYSQIVNDFQKGDIAEGYSVSREKKESFPLTVTSAQKNPTAFYLCASSPGGWGDAEAFFGQGTRLTVV.

The chain recombines TRBV18 with TRBJ2-7; 12 positions agree with TRBD1. The CDR3 spans 15 residues. Germline V lookup: CDR1 KGHSH, CDR2 LQKENI. Germline trimming cut 2 bases from V and 7 bases from J; bases unmatched to any gene: 6. The CDR3, as DNA: TGTGCCAGCTCACCATGGGGGACAGGGGGCGATGAGCAGTACTTC. It is translated as CASSPWGTGGDEQYF.

CDR3 sequence: CASSLMRGATDTQYF. In DNA, the CDR3 is TGTGCCAGCAGCTTAATGCGGGGGGCCACAGATACGCAGTATTTT. This chain connects TRBV11-2 to TRBJ2-3; 8 nucleotides line up with TRBD2. The junction had 3 bases not matched to a gene; V was cut back by 2 bases and J by 2 bases. Germline values: CDR1 SGHAT, CDR2 FQNNGV. This CDR3 has 15 residues.

CDR3 loop: CASSGRTGNDSPLHF. The CDR3 bases are TGTGCCAGCAGTGGACGGACAGGGAATGATTCACCCCTCCACTTT. This rearrangement joins TRBV6-1 to TRBJ1-6, with 8 nucleotides matching TRBD1. Germline-derived CDR1 and CDR2 are MNHNS and SASEGT. The CDR3 consists of 15 residues. The ends lost 4 bases at V and 8 bases at J; junction bases unmatched: 7.

The V and J genes are TRBV4-1 and TRBJ1-2; D might be TRBD1 (5 bases). Trimming pared 0 bases from V and 3 bases from J, leaving 14 bases between. This CDR3 region has 16 residues. The germline CDR1 and CDR2 sequences are MGHRA and YSYEKL. The CDR3 nucleotides are TGCGCCAGCAGCCAAGATCAGGGCTGGAGGGACTATGGCTACACCTTC. Encoded protein: CASSQDQGWRDYGYTF.

This clone was counted only a few times. In the same sample, other DNA sequences code for this CDR3. DNA of the CDR3: TGTGCCTGGAGTCTGGACAGCACGAACACTGAAGCTTTCTTT. Translated, it gives CAWSLDSTNTEAFF. This chain uses TRBV30 with TRBJ1-1; possible D gene TRBD1, 6 bases. V shed 2 bases and J shed 1 base, with 11 bases lying between them. The CDR3 spans 14 residues. Germline CDR1 GTSNPN, CDR2 SVGIG (reference sequence).

The chain uses TRBV6-6 and TRBJ2-7; weak D call: TRBD2 (6 bases). The CDR3 is made up of 16 amino acids. V lost 2 bases to trimming and J lost 3 bases, with 17 bases between them. In germline, CDR1 is MNHNY, CDR2 SVGAGI (reference sequence). The CDR3 protein is CASSYREAGYGYEQYF. The CDR3 bases are TGTGCCAGCAGTTACCGCGAAGCGGGCTATGGCTACGAGCAGTACTTC.

The rearrangement joins TRBV2 to TRBJ1-1, with a weak D call TRBD1 (5 bases). This CDR3 has 12 amino acids. V lost 11 bases and J 2 bases, leaving 12 bases between the germline ends. In germline, CDR1 is SNHLY, CDR2 FYNNEI. CDR3 region: CAGTTDNTEAFF. The CDR3 coding sequence is TGTGCCGGCACGACAGATAACACTGAAGCTTTCTTT.

In nucleotides, the CDR3 is TGCGCCAGCAGCCAAGAATGGACTCCCTATGGCTACACCTTC. As protein: CASSQEWTPYGYTF. This chain links TRBV4-1 with TRBJ1-2; D is unclear. From germline, CDR1 is MGHRA and CDR2 YSYEKL. Trimming took 0 bases from V and 4 from J, leaving 9 bases between them. The CDR3 sequence is 14 residues long.

The CDR3 nucleotides are TGCGCCAGCAGTGATCATTGGGGGGTCTCCTACGAGCAGTACTTC. Translation gives CASSDHWGVSYEQYF. The V and J genes are TRBV10-2 and TRBJ2-7, with TRBD2 as a possible D gene (6 bases). Germline lookup yields CDR1 WSHSY and CDR2 SAAADI. V was cut by 3 bases and J by 0 bases, with 12 bases left in between. CDR3 length: 15 amino acids.

V and J are TRBV4-2 and TRBJ2-7, with D tentatively TRBD2 (6 bases). CDR1 and CDR2 from the germline V gene are LGHNA and YNFKEQ. Deletions cut 0 bases from V and 4 bases from J, with 16 bases between. CDR3 length equals 16 residues. The CDR3 sequence: CASSQDWWRDNYEQYF. In DNA form, the CDR3 reads TGTGCCAGCAGCCAAGATTGGTGGCGGGATAATTACGAGCAGTACTTC.

The chain employs TRBV19 and TRBJ1-1; TRBD1 matches at 9 bases. Germline V gene lookup returns CDR1 LNHDA and CDR2 SQIVND (reference sequence). The J segment lost 5 bases and the V segment lost 6 bases, leaving 13 bases of the junction unmatched. The CDR3 is 16 residues long. In DNA form, the CDR3 reads TGTGCCAGTAGGAAATATGGGACAGGGTATGGGACTGAAGCTTTCTTT. Translation gives CASRKYGTGYGTEAFF.

This clone appeared a few times. The genes are TRBV9 and TRBJ2-2, with a possible D match to TRBD2 (5 bases). The CDR3 covers 16 residues. Deletions cut 1 base from V and 5 bases from J, with 15 bases between. In germline, CDR1 is SGDLS, CDR2 YYNGEE. Written as DNA, the CDR3 is TGTGCCAGCAGCGTAAGCCCTTTGGACTTTACCGGGGAGCTGTTTTTT. Amino acids: CASSVSPLDFTGELFF.

The chain uses TRBV19 and TRBJ1-1, with TRBD1 as a possible D gene (5 bases). Trimming took 1 base from V and 0 from J, leaving 9 bases between them. Germline-derived CDR1 and CDR2 are LNHDA and SQIVND (reference sequence). This CDR3 comprises 15 residues. The CDR3, as DNA: TGTGCCAGTAGTATAGTAACAGGCATGAACACTGAAGCTTTCTTT. It codes for CASSIVTGMNTEAFF.

The chain has TRBV15 and TRBJ1-2; maybe TRBD1 (5 bases). Trimming took off 1 base at V and 8 bases at J, with 8 bases between the two ends. This CDR3 comprises 12 residues. Germline lookup yields CDR1 LNHNV and CDR2 YYDKDF (reference sequence). The CDR3 region has the DNA TGTGCCACCAGCAGAGTGGGACTCGGCTACACCTTC. This codes for CATSRVGLGYTF.

This rearrangement joins TRBV5-7 to TRBJ1-1, with a weak D call TRBD1 (6 bases). TRBV5-7 belongs to the ORF category, with a function that is uncertain. V lost 2 bases and J lost 4, with 6 bases in between. The CDR3 has 12 residues. CDR3 sequence: CASSLQGTEAFF. The CDR3 DNA reads TGTGCCAGCAGCTTACAGGGCACTGAAGCTTTCTTT.

This rearrangement joins TRBV9 to TRBJ2-1; 13 bases are shared with TRBD2. The CDR3 loop spans 16 amino acids. With 3 bases clipped from V and 3 bases from J, the junction kept 3 bases outside the gene matches. Germline CDR1 and CDR2: SGDLS and YYNGEE. DNA for the CDR3: TGTGCCAGCAGCGGCGGACTAGCGGGGGACTACAATGAGCAGTTCTTC. Its protein product is CASSGGLAGDYNEQFF.

This clone was recorded once. The chain has TRBV7-8 and TRBJ2-1, with TRBD1 matching 11 bases. CDR1 is SGHVS and CDR2 is FQNEAQ in the germline V gene. The V gene end was trimmed by 5 bases and the J gene end by 4 bases; junction bases not matched to a gene: 7. There are 16 residues in the CDR3. For the CDR3, the DNA is TGTGCCAGCAGCCCCGGGACAGGGGGACGTTACAATGAGCAGTTCTTC. Protein sequence: CASSPGTGGRYNEQFF.

The rearrangement links TRBV11-3 to TRBJ2-1; 8 bases agree with TRBD2. This CDR3 comprises 15 residues. Germline V gene lookup returns CDR1 SGHNT and CDR2 YENEEA. V was clipped by 7 bases and J by 10 bases; unmatched bases: 15. Here the CDR3 DNA reads TGTGCCAGCAAGCCGGCGGGAGGTAAGGGTGGCGAGCAGTTCTTC. Residues: CASKPAGGKGGEQFF.

The genes are TRBV7-2 and TRBJ1-5, with D uncertain. V lost 1 base to trimming and J lost 3 bases, with 10 bases between them. CDR1 and CDR2 (germline): SGHTA, FQGNSA. The length of the CDR3 is 15 residues. In DNA, the CDR3 is TGTGCCAGCAGCTTAGGAGAGAGTATCAATCAGCCCCAGCATTTT. Its translation: CASSLGESINQPQHF.

The rearrangement uses TRBV6-5 and TRBJ2-7; TRBD2 aligns across 7 bases. CDR3 length: 14 amino acids. The germline gives CDR1 MNHEY, CDR2 SVGAGI. The V segment lost 7 bases and the J segment 0 bases; nucleotides outside the gene matches: 6. DNA for the CDR3: TGTGCCAGCACCTTGGGGGGGAGCTCCTACGAGCAGTACTTC. Translated, it gives CASTLGGSSYEQYF.

The rearrangement joins TRBV4-1 to TRBJ1-1; D gene uncertain. Germline CDR1 and CDR2: MGHRA and YSYEKL. The CDR3 runs to 13 residues. V lost 1 base, J lost 6 bases, and 9 bases lay in between. CDR3 nucleotides: TGCGCCAGCAGCCAAGTCGGGAGTCCTGAAGCTTTCTTT. Protein: CASSQVGSPEAFF.

This sequence joins TRBV5-6 and TRBJ2-7; 9 bases match TRBD1. The CDR3 extends over 13 amino acids. The ends lost 4 bases at V and 6 bases at J; junction bases unmatched: 5. The V gene's germline CDR1 is SGHDT and CDR2 YYEEEE. The CDR3 protein is CASSAGTGSEQYF. The CDR3, as DNA: TGTGCCAGCAGCGCCGGGACAGGGAGCGAGCAGTACTTC.

The J gene is TRBJ1-4, the V gene TRBV9, with unresolved D. This CDR3 contains 15 residues. The germline CDR1 and CDR2 sequences are SGDLS and YYNGEE. Trimming removed 0 bases at V and 4 bases at J, with 10 bases between. The CDR3 nucleotides are TGTGCCAGCAGCGTAGGTTCAGGCCTTAATGAAAAACTGTTTTTT. Encoded protein: CASSVGSGLNEKLFF. The complete variable domain, with remaining parts taken from reference TRBV9 and TRBJ1-4, reads DSGVTQTPKHLITATGQRVTLRCSPRSGDLSVYWYQQSLDQGLQFLIQYYNGEERAKGNILERFSAQQFPDLHSELNLSSLELGDSALYFCASSVGSGLNEKLFFGSGTQLSVL.

This chain links TRBV7-8 with TRBJ2-1; 16 nucleotides align to TRBD2. The CDR3 spans 17 residues. CDR1 and CDR2 (germline): SGHVS, FQNEAQ. The ends lost 5 bases at V and 7 bases at J; junction bases unmatched: 8. CDR3 loop: CASSPGTSGGAWNEQFF. The CDR3 DNA sequence: TGTGCCAGCAGCCCCGGGACTAGCGGGGGGGCTTGGAATGAGCAGTTCTTC.

The J gene is TRBJ1-3, the V gene TRBV7-2; 8 positions agree with TRBD1. The CDR3 runs 18 residues. J lost 6 bases, V lost 1 base, and 14 bases had no gene match. The V gene's germline CDR1 is SGHTA and CDR2 FQGNSA. CDR3 residues: CASSLDRWQGAPENTIYF. The CDR3 DNA is TGTGCCAGCAGCTTAGATCGGTGGCAGGGGGCGCCTGAAAACACCATATATTTT.

The rearrangement uses TRBV4-2 and TRBJ2-2, with 10 bases fitting TRBD2. CDR1 is LGHNA and CDR2 is YNFKEQ in the germline V gene. The length of the CDR3 is 18 residues. The V segment lost 4 bases and the J segment 0 bases; nucleotides outside the gene matches: 8. The CDR3, as DNA: TGTGCCAGCAGCCCCTGGACTAGCGGTTCCGCGAACACCGGGGAGCTGTTTTTT. The encoded protein is CASSPWTSGSANTGELFF.